This T cell receptor beta chain was retrieved from a study of technical replicates of blood from a few donors. This table comes from immunoSEQ multiplex PCR, and its TCRdb copy is limited to in-frame clones, with some not included. The sample holds 80,000 or so clones, 98% seen once. This TCR was recovered from a human donor in good health. Sample: T cells isolated from PBMCs.

The CDR3 region is CASSGELLGNSPLHF. DNA for the CDR3: TGTGCCAGCAGTGGGGAGTTGTTAGGCAATTCACCCCTCCACTTT. V is TRBV6-1 and J is TRBJ1-6, with no clear D. CDR3 length equals 15 residues. Germline CDR1 reads MNHNS; CDR2 reads SASEGT. V was clipped by 4 bases and J by 7 bases, with 14 bases between them.